This TCR beta chain appears in the sequencing data of a study of OX40 agonist ivuxolimab in advanced cancers. CDR3 length: 18 amino acids. The V end lost 1 base, the J end lost 2 bases, and 19 bases lay between the germline ends. Looked up from germline, CDR1 is PRHDT and CDR2 is FYEKMQ (reference sequence). Method: immunoSEQ multiplex PCR; TCRdb's copy keeps in-frame clones and lacks some. The table lists 130,000 or so clones, around 93% of them singletons, with 1% in the top ten. This TCR was recovered from an adult with an advanced solid tumor such as melanoma, head and neck, liver or kidney cancer. J is TRBJ2-3 and V is TRBV13; the D is unclear. Sequences were derived from CD4+ or CD8+ T cells sorted from blood, sampled in a trial of the OX40 agonist ivuxolimab. The CDR3 DNA follows: TGTGCCAGCAGCTTAGTTCTCCCGCTGTGGGATCACACAGATACGCAGTATTTT. Its protein product is CASSLVLPLWDHTDTQYF.